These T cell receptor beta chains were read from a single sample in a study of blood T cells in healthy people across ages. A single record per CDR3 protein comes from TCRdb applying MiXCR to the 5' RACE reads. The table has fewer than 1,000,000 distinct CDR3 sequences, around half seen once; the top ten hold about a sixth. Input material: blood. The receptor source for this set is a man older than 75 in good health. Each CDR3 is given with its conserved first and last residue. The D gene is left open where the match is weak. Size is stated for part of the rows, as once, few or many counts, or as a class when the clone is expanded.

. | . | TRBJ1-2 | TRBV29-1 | TGCAGCGTTGAAGACACGAGGACGGCGCCTAACTATGGCTACACCTTC | CSVEDTRTAPNYGYTF
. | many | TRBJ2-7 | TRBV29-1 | TGCAGCGTTGTAGTTGAGACCTACTACGAGCAGTACTTC | CSVVVETYYEQYF
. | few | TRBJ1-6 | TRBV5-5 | TGTGCCAGCAGTACGAGGCAGGGTAATTCACCCCTCCACTTT | CASSTRQGNSPLHF
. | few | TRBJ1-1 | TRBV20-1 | TGCAGTGCTGGGGGGAGGAACAGTGAAGCTTTCTTT | CSAGGRNSEAFF
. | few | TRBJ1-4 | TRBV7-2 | TGTGCCAGCAGCTTCGAAGGATTAACTAATGAAAAACTGTTTTTT | CASSFEGLTNEKLFF
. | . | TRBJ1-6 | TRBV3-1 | TGTGCCAGCAGCCAGGGGAGGGATTCACCCCTCCACTTT | CASSQGRDSPLHF
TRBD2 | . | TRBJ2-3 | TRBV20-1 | TGCAGTGCTTCTGATAGCGGGAGTCAGGCAGATACGCAGTATTTT | CSASDSGSQADTQYF
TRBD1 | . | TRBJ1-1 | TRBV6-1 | TGTGCCAGCAGGACGGGACAGAGGAACACTGAAGCTTTCTTT | CASRTGQRNTEAFF
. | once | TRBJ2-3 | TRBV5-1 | TGCGCCAGCACCACTGCTACTAGTACAGATACGCAGTATTTT | CASTTATSTDTQYF
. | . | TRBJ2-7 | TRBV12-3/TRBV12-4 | TGTGCCAGCAGTTTGGACGGGTCTCACCCCGAGCAGTACTTC | CASSLDGSHPEQYF
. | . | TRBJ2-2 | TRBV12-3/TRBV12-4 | TGTGCCTGCACGCTCAGGGTTACCGGGGAGCTGTTTTTT | CACTLRVTGELFF
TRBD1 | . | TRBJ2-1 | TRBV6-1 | TGTGCCAGCAGCCCCCTGGGACAGGGGACGTTCGATGAGCAGTTCTTC | CASSPLGQGTFDEQFF
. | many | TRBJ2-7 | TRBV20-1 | TGCAGTGCGAGAAAGGACCCAGGAGGGCTCCGCGAGCAGTACTTC | CSARKDPGGLREQYF
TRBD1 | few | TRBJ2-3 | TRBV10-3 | TGTGCCATCAGCCGGAAGGGACAGGGAACAGATACGCAGTATTTT | CAISRKGQGTDTQYF
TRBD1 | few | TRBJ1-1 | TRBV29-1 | TGCAGCGTTCTCATTTCGACAGGGGGGTTGGCTTTCTTT | CSVLISTGGLAFF
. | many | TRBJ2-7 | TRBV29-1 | TGCAGCGTTGGTTCAGTCTACGAGCAGTACTTC | CSVGSVYEQYF
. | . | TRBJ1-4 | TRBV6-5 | TGTGCCAGCAGTTACTCTCCAGGGGTGGCCGGAAAACTGTTTTTT | CASSYSPGVAGKLFF
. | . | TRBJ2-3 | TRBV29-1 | TGCAGCGTTCGCCCAGCCACAGATACGCAGTATTTT | CSVRPATDTQYF
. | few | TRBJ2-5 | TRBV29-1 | TGCAGCGTTGACGGGGCGGAGACCCAGTACTTC | CSVDGAETQYF
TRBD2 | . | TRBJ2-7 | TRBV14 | TGTGCCAGCAGCAAGACTAGCGGAACTCCCTACGAGCAGTACTTC | CASSKTSGTPYEQYF
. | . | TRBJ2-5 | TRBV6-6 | TGTGTCGCGAGGGGACGGGAGACCCAGTACTTC | CVARGRETQYF
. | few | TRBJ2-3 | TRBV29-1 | TGCAGCGTGACCCTCATAGATACGCAGTATTTT | CSVTLIDTQYF
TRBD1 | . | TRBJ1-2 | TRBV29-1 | TGCAGCGTTGAAAAGGGACAGGACCTCTATGGCTACACCTTC | CSVEKGQDLYGYTF